This is a list of T cell receptor beta chains from one sample in a study of T cell repertoires in cytomegalovirus infection. The antigens for these receptors are not known. One entry per CDR3 protein, called by TCRdb with MiXCR from the reads. Among a few hundred thousand distinct CDR3 sequences listed, 25% to 35% were seen once. The sample consisted of cultured PBMCs, taken from culture after CMV antigen stimulation. Source of these receptors: a human donor in good health (CMV status not recorded). Some clones in this sample may be carry-over from other donors' samples. Each CDR3 is given with its conserved first and last residue. The D gene is left open where the match is weak. Clone size is given for some rows only: seen once, a few or many times, or a class if the clone is expanded.

CDR3nt: TGTGCCAGCAGTGAAGAAGGGGGCGCGGGCAATGAGCAGTTCTTC; CDR3aa: CASSEEGGAGNEQFF; v_gene: TRBV2; j_gene: TRBJ2-1; d_gene: TRBD1; abundance: .
CDR3nt: TGTGCCAGCAGTGAAGAGACAGCGCGGGACTCCTATGGCTACACCTTC; CDR3aa: CASSEETARDSYGYTF; v_gene: TRBV2; j_gene: TRBJ1-2; d_gene: .; abundance: .
CDR3nt: TGTGCCAGTAGCGGGAGGAGCTACAATGAGCAGTTCTTC; CDR3aa: CASSGRSYNEQFF; v_gene: TRBV19; j_gene: TRBJ2-1; d_gene: TRBD2; abundance: few
CDR3nt: TGTGCCAGTAGTTCATCGGACAGACGGGAAAAACTGTTTTTT; CDR3aa: CASSSSDRREKLFF; v_gene: TRBV19; j_gene: TRBJ1-4; d_gene: .; abundance: .
CDR3nt: TGTGCCAGCTACGGAGGGGTTGATGAGCAGTTCTTC; CDR3aa: CASYGGVDEQFF; v_gene: TRBV6-5; j_gene: TRBJ2-1; d_gene: .; abundance: .
CDR3nt: TGTGCCAGTAGTCGGGCGGGACAGGGGTCCTACGAGCAGTACTTC; CDR3aa: CASSRAGQGSYEQYF; v_gene: TRBV19; j_gene: TRBJ2-7; d_gene: TRBD1; abundance: .
CDR3nt: TGCGCCAGCAGCCAAGACAACAGTCGATCCTACAATGAGCAGTTCTTC; CDR3aa: CASSQDNSRSYNEQFF; v_gene: TRBV4-1; j_gene: TRBJ2-1; d_gene: .; abundance: few
CDR3nt: TGTGCCAGCAGGATGGGGGGGCCGGGGAGCACTGAAGCTTTCTTT; CDR3aa: CASRMGGPGSTEAFF; v_gene: TRBV12-3/TRBV12-4; j_gene: TRBJ1-1; d_gene: .; abundance: .
CDR3nt: TGTGCCAGCAGCCATGACATAGCGGGAGGGCCGGGATACAATGAGCAGTTCTTC; CDR3aa: CASSHDIAGGPGYNEQFF; v_gene: TRBV3-1; j_gene: TRBJ2-1; d_gene: TRBD2; abundance: .
CDR3nt: TGCGCCAGCAGCGCCAGACAGGGGCGCCATTCACCCCTCCACTTT; CDR3aa: CASSARQGRHSPLHF; v_gene: TRBV5-1; j_gene: TRBJ1-6; d_gene: TRBD1; abundance: many
CDR3nt: TGTGCCAGCAGTCAGGGGACAGTGAACACTGAAGCTTTCTTT; CDR3aa: CASSQGTVNTEAFF; v_gene: TRBV6-5; j_gene: TRBJ1-1; d_gene: TRBD1; abundance: many
CDR3nt: TGTGCCAGCAGCTTCTACAGGGGGCAGGGAGTGGGTCTCAATGAGCAGTTCTTC; CDR3aa: CASSFYRGQGVGLNEQFF; v_gene: TRBV5-4; j_gene: TRBJ2-1; d_gene: TRBD1; abundance: .
CDR3nt: TGTGCCAGCACCTGGACAGGCCTTTCGTACGAGCAGTACTTC; CDR3aa: CASTWTGLSYEQYF; v_gene: TRBV6-8; j_gene: TRBJ2-7; d_gene: TRBD1; abundance: once
CDR3nt: TGTGCCAGCAGATCAAGGGACAGGACGGGTCGGGTTGGTGGAAACACCATATATTTT; CDR3aa: CASRSRDRTGRVGGNTIYF; v_gene: TRBV28; j_gene: TRBJ1-3; d_gene: TRBD1; abundance: .
CDR3nt: TGTGCCAGCAGCAAACAACGGGTGCACACTGAAGCTTTCTTT; CDR3aa: CASSKQRVHTEAFF; v_gene: TRBV14; j_gene: TRBJ1-1; d_gene: .; abundance: .
CDR3nt: TGTGCCACCAGTGATACGGGACAGGGGCTCGAGGAGACCCAGTACTTC; CDR3aa: CATSDTGQGLEETQYF; v_gene: TRBV24-1; j_gene: TRBJ2-5; d_gene: TRBD1; abundance: few
CDR3nt: TGCGCCAGCAGCCAAGGGAGGACAGGGCGGAATCATGGCTACACCTTC; CDR3aa: CASSQGRTGRNHGYTF; v_gene: TRBV4-1; j_gene: TRBJ1-2; d_gene: TRBD1; abundance: .
CDR3nt: TGTGCCAGCAGCGTAGCAGGGAATTCTAATGAAAAACTGTTTTTT; CDR3aa: CASSVAGNSNEKLFF; v_gene: TRBV9; j_gene: TRBJ1-4; d_gene: .; abundance: .
CDR3nt: TGTGCCAGCAGCTTACTGCGGCCTGGAAACACCATATATTTT; CDR3aa: CASSLLRPGNTIYF; v_gene: TRBV7-2; j_gene: TRBJ1-3; d_gene: .; abundance: once
CDR3nt: TGTGCCAGCAGCCCAAATCGGATCCCCACCAGCTCCTACAATGAGCAGTTCTTC; CDR3aa: CASSPNRIPTSSYNEQFF; v_gene: TRBV7-8; j_gene: TRBJ2-1; d_gene: .; abundance: few
CDR3nt: TGTGCCAGCAGTTCCCAGGCCAATCAGCCCCAGCATTTT; CDR3aa: CASSSQANQPQHF; v_gene: TRBV7-3; j_gene: TRBJ1-5; d_gene: .; abundance: .
CDR3nt: TGTGCCAGCAGCTTAGGGGCTAGCGGGAGTCGAGAGACCCAGTACTTC; CDR3aa: CASSLGASGSRETQYF; v_gene: TRBV7-6; j_gene: TRBJ2-5; d_gene: TRBD2; abundance: few
CDR3nt: TGTGCCAGCAGCTTAGGGGGGCGGGGTGGTACGCAGTATTTT; CDR3aa: CASSLGGRGGTQYF; v_gene: TRBV7-8; j_gene: TRBJ2-3; d_gene: .; abundance: many
CDR3nt: TGCAGTGCTAGAGAGGGGGGATATAGCAATCAGCCCCAGCATTTT; CDR3aa: CSAREGGYSNQPQHF; v_gene: TRBV20-1; j_gene: TRBJ1-5; d_gene: .; abundance: .
CDR3nt: TGCAGCGTTGAAGACCTGGGAGGAGTTGAGGAGACCCAGTACTTC; CDR3aa: CSVEDLGGVEETQYF; v_gene: TRBV29-1; j_gene: TRBJ2-5; d_gene: .; abundance: .
CDR3nt: TGCAGCGTTGCTCCGACAGGAATCTATGGCTACACCTTC; CDR3aa: CSVAPTGIYGYTF; v_gene: TRBV29-1; j_gene: TRBJ1-2; d_gene: .; abundance: .
CDR3nt: TGTGCCAGCAGTGCGACGGCTGATTATAATTCACCCCTCCACTTT; CDR3aa: CASSATADYNSPLHF; v_gene: TRBV6-6; j_gene: TRBJ1-6; d_gene: .; abundance: few
CDR3nt: TGTGCCAGCAGTTTGGGGGGCTACACCTTC; CDR3aa: CASSLGGYTF; v_gene: TRBV6-6; j_gene: TRBJ1-2; d_gene: .; abundance: .
CDR3nt: TGTGCCACCACCTTCTGGTGGGGGAATAGCAATCAGCCCCAGCATTTT; CDR3aa: CATTFWWGNSNQPQHF; v_gene: TRBV24-1; j_gene: TRBJ1-5; d_gene: .; abundance: .
CDR3nt: TGTGCCAGCAGCTTAGTTACGGACAGGGCCCACAATGAGCAGTTCTTC; CDR3aa: CASSLVTDRAHNEQFF; v_gene: TRBV7-6; j_gene: TRBJ2-1; d_gene: TRBD1; abundance: .
CDR3nt: TGTGCCAGCAGCTTAGTTCCGGGACTCCTAAGCACAGATACGCAGTATTTT; CDR3aa: CASSLVPGLLSTDTQYF; v_gene: TRBV7-6; j_gene: TRBJ2-3; d_gene: .; abundance: .
CDR3nt: TGTGCCAGCAGGGACACTTCGTACCAAGAGACCCAGTACTTC; CDR3aa: CASRDTSYQETQYF; v_gene: TRBV7-9; j_gene: TRBJ2-5; d_gene: .; abundance: .
CDR3nt: TGTGCCAGTACCCCTAGCGGGAGGAGCACAGATACGCAGTATTTT; CDR3aa: CASTPSGRSTDTQYF; v_gene: TRBV19; j_gene: TRBJ2-3; d_gene: TRBD2; abundance: few
CDR3nt: TGTACTAGCGGGAGTTTGGAGACCCAGTACTTC; CDR3aa: CTSGSLETQYF; v_gene: TRBV28; j_gene: TRBJ2-5; d_gene: TRBD2; abundance: .
CDR3nt: TGTGCCAGCAGCTTAGTATCGGGGAGAGCTTTCTTT; CDR3aa: CASSLVSGRAFF; v_gene: TRBV7-8; j_gene: TRBJ1-1; d_gene: .; abundance: .
CDR3nt: TGTGCCAGCAGCTTTAGTTCCCCGAGTAGCGGGGAAGAGACCCAGTACTTC; CDR3aa: CASSFSSPSSGEETQYF; v_gene: TRBV7-9; j_gene: TRBJ2-5; d_gene: TRBD2; abundance: few
CDR3nt: TGTGCCAGCAGCCACCCTACTAGCGGGTTCACAGATACGCAGTATTTT; CDR3aa: CASSHPTSGFTDTQYF; v_gene: TRBV4-2; j_gene: TRBJ2-3; d_gene: TRBD2; abundance: .